This record concerns one T cell receptor (beta chain) sequence. Trimming took off 5 bases at V and 1 base at J, with 11 bases between the two ends. This CDR3 has 14 residues. Germline V lookup: CDR1 SEHNR, CDR2 FQNEAQ (reference sequence). Specified time point: baseline pretreatment blood. Treatment denoted: 15 Gy SBRT to primary tumor, nephrectomy 4 weeks later. The protocol was immunoSEQ multiplex PCR, while the TCRdb copy is restricted to in-frame clones and leaves out a portion. The sample holds over 120,000 clones, approximately 91% seen once. This specimen belongs to a study of radiation and T cells in renal cell carcinoma. In the study overall: Nephrectomy followed 15 Gy stereotactic body radiation by 4 weeks.

This specimen was blood, taken from a patient whose treatment included radiotherapy and nephrectomy. This chain uses TRBV7-9 with TRBJ2-5; D unclear. This TCR was recovered from a woman in her fifties or sixties with renal cell carcinoma. CDR3 protein: CASSLRTAQETQYF. The DNA of the CDR3 is TGTGCCAGCAGCCTTCGGACGGCCCAAGAGACCCAGTACTTC.